This TCR beta chain derives from a study of blood T cell repertoires in COVID-19. Study context: The United States, Italy and Spain supplied acute and convalescent COVID-19 samples. PBMCs, B-cell-depleted T cells, or T cells were the source of the cDNA or gDNA that made up the material.

Looked up from germline, CDR1 is LNHDA and CDR2 is SQIVND (reference sequence). Trimming cost V 7 bases and J 2 bases; bases outside gene matches: 8. The length of the CDR3 is 17 residues. TCRdb's table, derived via immunoSEQ multiplex PCR, lists solely in-frame clones and lacks some. The profile shows around 160,000 clones, around 84% of them singletons. The clonotype was recovered from a woman of 80 years or more with acute or convalescent COVID-19. The chain carries TRBV19 and TRBJ2-6, with TRBD1 matching 10 bases. Sample: peripheral blood. The CDR3 bases are TGTGCCAGTACTCTCAGACAGGGGGCTCCTGGGGCCAACGTCCTGACTTTC. Encoded protein: CASTLRQGAPGANVLTF.